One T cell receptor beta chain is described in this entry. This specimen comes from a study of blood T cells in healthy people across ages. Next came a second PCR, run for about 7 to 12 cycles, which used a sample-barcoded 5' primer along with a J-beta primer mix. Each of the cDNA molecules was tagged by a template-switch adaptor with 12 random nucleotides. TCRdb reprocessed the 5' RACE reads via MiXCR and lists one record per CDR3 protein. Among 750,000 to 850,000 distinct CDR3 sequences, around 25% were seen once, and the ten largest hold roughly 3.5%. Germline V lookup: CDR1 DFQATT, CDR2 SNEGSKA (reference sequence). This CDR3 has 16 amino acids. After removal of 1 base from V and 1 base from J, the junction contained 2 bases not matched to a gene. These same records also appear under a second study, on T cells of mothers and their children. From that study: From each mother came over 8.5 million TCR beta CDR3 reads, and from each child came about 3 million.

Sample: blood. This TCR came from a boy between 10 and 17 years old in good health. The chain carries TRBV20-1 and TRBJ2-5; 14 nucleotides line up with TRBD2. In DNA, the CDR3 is TGCAGTGCTAGAGGAGGACTAGCGGGGGGCCAAGAGACCCAGTACTTC. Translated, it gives CSARGGLAGGQETQYF.